The 16 T cell receptor beta chains presented below share a single source sample, sequenced in a study of T-cell memory formation after mild COVID-19. TCRdb re-derived calls from the 5' RACE reads in MiXCR, one entry per CDR3 protein. The repertoire includes about 210,000 distinct CDR3 sequences, roughly 10% of them detected once, and around 2.9% sits in the top ten. The sequenced material came from PBMCs or a T cell subset sorted from them (not recorded which). These receptors all stem from a man aged 18 to 29 who had mild COVID-19 (a few samples of this study predate the infection). Cell type and time point are not known.

The chain is built from TRBV30 and TRBJ2-7, with unresolved D. The V end was cut by 2 bases, the J end by 3 bases, with 23 bases between. CDR1 is GTSNPN, CDR2 SVGIG, per germline (reference sequence). The CDR3 loop spans 17 amino acids. CDR3 nucleotides: TGTGCCTGGAGTCAATCCCTGGGCAGGTCCCTAGACTACGAGCAGTACTTC. Residues: CAWSQSLGRSLDYEQYF.

The V gene is TRBV5-1, the J gene TRBJ1-1; D remains unclear. The germline V gene has CDR1 SGHRS and CDR2 YFSETQ. Trimming took off 7 bases at V and 1 base at J, with 11 bases between the two ends. The CDR3 contains 13 residues. CDR3 bases: TGCGCCAGCGGAACAGATTCGAACACTGAAGCTTTCTTT. Protein product: CASGTDSNTEAFF.

This clonotype has more than one count but fewer than ten. V is TRBV18 and J is TRBJ1-2; maybe TRBD1 (6 bases). The germline V gene encodes CDR1 KGHSH and CDR2 LQKENI. The V end lost 6 bases, the J end lost 2 bases, and 13 bases lay between the germline ends. The CDR3 has 14 amino acids. The DNA for the CDR3 is TGTGCCAGCTCGGACGCGGGGGCGAACTATGGCTACACCTTC. It encodes CASSDAGANYGYTF.

This clonotype was counted only a few times. J is TRBJ2-3 and V is TRBV7-2; the D call may be TRBD1 or TRBD2 (5 bases each). The CDR3 length is 15 residues. Germline-derived CDR1 and CDR2 are SGHTA and FQGNSA. Trimming cost V 2 bases and J 0 bases, with 9 bases left between them. The CDR3 reads CASSLKWGSTDTQYF. The CDR3 DNA sequence: TGTGCCAGCAGCTTAAAGTGGGGGAGCACAGATACGCAGTATTTT.

This clonotype has just a few counts. The chain recombines TRBV6-5 with TRBJ2-7, with TRBD2 matching over 8 bases. Germline V gene data show CDR1 as MNHEY and CDR2 as SVGAGI. The CDR3 spans 15 residues. With 3 bases clipped from V and 0 bases from J, the junction kept 4 bases outside the gene matches. CDR3 amino acids: CASSYSGASSYEQYF. The CDR3 nucleotides are TGTGCCAGCAGTTATAGCGGGGCGAGCTCCTACGAGCAGTACTTC.

This clonotype was detected many times. This chain connects TRBV27 to TRBJ2-7; D uncertain. V was pared by 5 bases and J by 0 bases, with 8 bases between. CDR1 is MNHEY and CDR2 is SMNVEV in the germline V gene (reference sequence). The CDR3 is 13 amino acids. The CDR3 here is CASSTHNSYEQYF. The DNA of the CDR3 is TGTGCCAGCAGTACCCACAACTCCTACGAGCAGTACTTC.

This chain connects TRBV6-1 to TRBJ2-1; 7 bases match TRBD1. The germline CDR1 and CDR2 sequences are MNHNS and SASEGT. V gave up 6 bases and J gave up 5 bases; unmatched junction bases: 16. This CDR3 has 17 residues. The CDR3 here is CASSRRGNSLSNNEQFF. The CDR3 DNA follows: TGTGCCAGCAGCCGCAGGGGGAATTCACTCAGCAACAATGAGCAGTTCTTC.

This clonotype was seen once. The junction departs from the called germline gene at one end, perhaps through a read error. V and J are TRBV6-5 and TRBJ1-1, with D hard to call. The germline V gene has CDR1 MNHEY and CDR2 SVGAGI. The CDR3 spans 12 residues. CDR3 nucleotides: TGTGCCAGCAGATCCCGTACGGCTGAGGCTTTCTTT. This encodes CASRSRTAEAFF.

The chain combines TRBV5-1 with TRBJ1-1, with D tentatively TRBD1 (6 bases). The ends were cut back, 3 bases at V and 5 bases at J, with 14 bases in the middle. The V gene's germline CDR1 is SGHRS and CDR2 YFSETQ. CDR3 length: 14 amino acids. The CDR3 reads CASSSQGEVTEAFF. CDR3 sequence (DNA): TGCGCCAGCAGCTCACAGGGAGAGGTTACTGAAGCTTTCTTT.

There are a few counts of this clonotype. The J gene is TRBJ2-5, the V gene TRBV12-3 or TRBV12-4, with unresolved D. CDR3 size: 11 residues. The germline V and J ends were trimmed by 1 base and 9 bases, with 6 bases remaining between them. The chain's CDR3 is CASSLGAAQYF. CDR3 coding DNA: TGTGCCAGCAGTTTAGGGGCGGCCCAGTACTTC.

This clonotype was seen a handful of times. V is TRBV18 and J is TRBJ1-4; 7 nucleotides line up with TRBD1. Looked up from germline, CDR1 is KGHSH and CDR2 is LQKENI. V lost 3 bases and J lost 3; bases outside the gene matches: 4. CDR3 size: 15 residues. DNA of the CDR3: TGTGCCAGCTCACCTCGACAGGGACCTAATGAAAAACTGTTTTTT. It yields the protein CASSPRQGPNEKLFF. Complete variable domain (other parts from reference TRBV18 and TRBJ1-4): NAGVMQNPRHLVRRRGQEARLRCSPMKGHSHVYWYRQLPEEGLKFMVYLQKENIIDESGMPKERFSAEFPKEGPSILRIQQVVRGDSAAYFCASSPRQGPNEKLFFGSGTQLSVL.

V and J are TRBV6-5 and TRBJ1-5; D gene unclear. V shed 6 bases and J shed 3 bases, with 12 bases lying between them. Per germline, CDR1 MNHEY and CDR2 SVGAGI. This CDR3 contains 14 residues. The chain's CDR3 is CASRDLRVNQPQHF. The DNA of the CDR3 is TGTGCCAGCAGGGACCTTAGGGTCAATCAGCCCCAGCATTTT.

This clonotype was seen more than once but under ten times. CDR3 sequence (DNA): TGTGCCATCAGTGAAAGGGGCAACTATGGCTACACCTTC. The encoded protein is CAISERGNYGYTF. J is TRBJ1-2 and V is TRBV10-3, with D maybe TRBD1 (5 bases). The CDR3 contains 13 residues. Germline CDR1 is ENHRY and CDR2 is SYGVKD. The germline V and J ends were trimmed by 3 bases and 2 bases, with 7 bases remaining between them.

The table lists this clonotype with a few counts. The chain employs TRBV6-5 and TRBJ1-2; TRBD1 is a possible D gene (6 bases). The germline gives CDR1 MNHEY, CDR2 SVGAGI. This CDR3 contains 13 residues. The ends were cut back, 6 bases at V and 8 bases at J, with 16 bases in the middle. In DNA, the CDR3 is TGTGCCAGCAGCTTAACAGGGTTTTACGGCTACACCTTC. Protein sequence: CASSLTGFYGYTF.

This clonotype has just a few counts. This rearrangement joins TRBV24-1 to TRBJ2-3; the match to TRBD2 covers 8 bases. The CDR3 contains 14 residues. From germline, CDR1 is KGHDR and CDR2 SFDVKD. Trimming removed 9 bases from V and 2 bases from J; junction bases left unmatched: 6. CDR3 sequence reads: CATARGGNTDTQYF. CDR3 coding DNA: TGTGCCACCGCACGGGGGGGTAACACAGATACGCAGTATTTT.

This clonotype was seen many times. The chain employs TRBV10-2 and TRBJ2-5, with 7 bases identical to TRBD2. The germline gives CDR1 WSHSY, CDR2 SAAADI. The V segment lost 5 bases and the J segment 5 bases; nucleotides outside the gene matches: 8. CDR3 length: 14 residues. CDR3 protein: CASSRTGREETQYF. CDR3 DNA sequence: TGCGCCAGCAGTCGGACCGGGCGGGAGGAGACCCAGTACTTC.